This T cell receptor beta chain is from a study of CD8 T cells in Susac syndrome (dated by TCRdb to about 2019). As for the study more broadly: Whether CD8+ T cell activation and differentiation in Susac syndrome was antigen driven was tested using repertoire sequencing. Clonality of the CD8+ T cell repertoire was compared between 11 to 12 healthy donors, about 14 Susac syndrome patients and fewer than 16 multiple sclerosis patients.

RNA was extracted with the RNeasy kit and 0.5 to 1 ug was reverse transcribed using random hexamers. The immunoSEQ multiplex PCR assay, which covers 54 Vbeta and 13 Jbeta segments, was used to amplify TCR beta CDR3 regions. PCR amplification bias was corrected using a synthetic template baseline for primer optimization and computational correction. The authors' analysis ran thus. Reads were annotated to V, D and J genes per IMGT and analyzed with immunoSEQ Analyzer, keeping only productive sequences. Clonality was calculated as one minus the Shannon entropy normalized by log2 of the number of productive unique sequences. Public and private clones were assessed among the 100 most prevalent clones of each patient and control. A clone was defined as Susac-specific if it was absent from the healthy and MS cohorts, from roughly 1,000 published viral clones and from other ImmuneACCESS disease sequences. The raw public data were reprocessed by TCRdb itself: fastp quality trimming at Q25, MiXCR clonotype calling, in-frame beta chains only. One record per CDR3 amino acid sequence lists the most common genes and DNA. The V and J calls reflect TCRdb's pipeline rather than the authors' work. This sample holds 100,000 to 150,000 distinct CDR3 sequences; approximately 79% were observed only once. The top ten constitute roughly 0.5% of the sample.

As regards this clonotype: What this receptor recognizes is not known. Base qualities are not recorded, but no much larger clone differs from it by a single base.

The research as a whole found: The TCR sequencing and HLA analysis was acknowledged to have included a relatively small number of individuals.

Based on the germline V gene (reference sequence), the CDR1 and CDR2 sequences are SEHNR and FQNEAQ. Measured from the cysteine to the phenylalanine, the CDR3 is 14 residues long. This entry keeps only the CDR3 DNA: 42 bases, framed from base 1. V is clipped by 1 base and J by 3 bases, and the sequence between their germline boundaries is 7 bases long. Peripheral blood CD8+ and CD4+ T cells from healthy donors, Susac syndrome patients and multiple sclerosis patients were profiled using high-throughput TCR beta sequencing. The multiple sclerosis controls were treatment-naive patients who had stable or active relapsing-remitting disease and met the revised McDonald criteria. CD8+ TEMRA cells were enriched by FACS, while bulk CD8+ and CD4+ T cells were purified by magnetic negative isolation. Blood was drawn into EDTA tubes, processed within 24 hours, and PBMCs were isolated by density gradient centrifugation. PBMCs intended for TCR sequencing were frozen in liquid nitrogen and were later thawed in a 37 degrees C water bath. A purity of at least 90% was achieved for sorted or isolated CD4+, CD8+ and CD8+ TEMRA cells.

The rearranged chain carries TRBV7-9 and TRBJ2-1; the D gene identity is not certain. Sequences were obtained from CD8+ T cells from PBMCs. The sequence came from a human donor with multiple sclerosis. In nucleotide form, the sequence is TGTGCCAGCAGCTTAGGTGGAGTCTACAATGAGCAGTTCTTC. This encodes CASSLGGVYNEQFF.